This TCR beta chain is from a study of spatial heterogeneity in lung cancer. Study-level background: More beta-chain than alpha-chain sequences were consistently detected.

Unique molecular identifiers, one per molecule, were present on every TCR cDNA molecule. Each CDR3 protein is one row after TCRdb ran MiXCR on the 5' RACE reads. The sample records around 11,000 distinct CDR3 sequences, 6% to 7.5% being singletons. This clonotype was seen repeatedly, ten times or more. V lost 8 bases, J lost 5 bases, and 5 bases stayed unmatched. Looked up from germline, CDR1 is MDHEN and CDR2 is SYDVKM. The CDR3 loop spans 12 amino acids. As for time point: sample taken at primary tumor resection. This clonotype was sampled from a male donor with early-stage non-small cell lung cancer. This specimen was normal lung tissue next to the tumor, taken at surgery. The chain has TRBV28 and TRBJ2-5, with 7 positions matching TRBD2. Here the CDR3 reads CASGLVGETQYF. As DNA, the CDR3 is TGTGCCAGCGGACTAGTCGGGGAGACCCAGTACTTC.